These 9 T cell receptor beta chains originate from one sample sequenced in a study of cytomegalovirus exposure and HLA in healthy donors. Both 60 Vbeta primers and 13 Jbeta primers went into the PCR. Generated by immunoSEQ multiplex PCR, the TCRdb table keeps only in-frame clones and is missing some. Of about 100,000 clones in the sample, roughly three quarters were seen once. Material: PBMCs. The receptors stem from a woman between 50 and 59 years old in good health and CMV-seropositive.

CDR3 residues: CASSARPGEGRYNEQFF. The CDR3 DNA reads TGTGCCAGCAGCGCCAGGCCAGGGGAGGGGCGCTACAATGAGCAGTTCTTC. The chain has TRBV9 and TRBJ2-1; D possibly corresponds to TRBD2 (7 bases). The length of the CDR3 is 17 residues. Trimming shortened V by 3 bases and J by 3 bases, and 19 bases separated the two germline ends. Germline values: CDR1 SGDLS, CDR2 YYNGEE.

The rearrangement uses TRBV11-2 and TRBJ2-2, with a tentative D call TRBD2 (5 bases). The V end lost 1 base, the J end lost 5 bases, and 8 bases lay between the germline ends. The germline V gene encodes CDR1 SGHAT and CDR2 FQNNGV. CDR3 length equals 14 residues. Here the CDR3 DNA reads TGTGCCAGCAGCTTAGCACGCGGGACCGGGGAGCTGTTTTTT. Translation gives CASSLARGTGELFF. Full variable domain (rest looked up from reference TRBV11-2 and TRBJ2-2): EAGVAQSPRYKIIEKRQSVAFWCNPISGHATLYWYQQILGQGPKLLIQFQNNGVVDDSQLPKDRFSAERLKGVDSTLKIQPAKLEDSAVYLCASSLARGTGELFFGEGSRLTVL.

This chain joins TRBV7-3 and TRBJ1-3; no definite D call. Germline values: CDR1 SGHTA, CDR2 FQGTGA. V gave up 5 bases and J gave up 0 bases, with 11 bases separating them. CDR3 length: 15 residues. Here the CDR3 DNA reads TGTGCCAGCAGCCTGGATCGCGGCTCTGGAAACACCATATATTTT. It codes for CASSLDRGSGNTIYF. The variable domain in full, with the rest retrieved from reference TRBV7-3 and TRBJ1-3, is GAGVSQTPSNKVTEKGKYVELRCDPISGHTALYWYRQSLGQGPEFLIYFQGTGAADDSGLPNDRFFAVRPEGSVSTLKIQRTERGDSAVYLCASSLDRGSGNTIYFGEGSWLTVV.

The chain has TRBV5-6 and TRBJ1-1, with unresolved D. The germline V gene has CDR1 SGHDT and CDR2 YYEEEE. V lost 4 bases to trimming and J lost 2 bases, with 9 bases between them. This CDR3 comprises 13 residues. CDR3 protein: CASSTTINTEAFF. CDR3 DNA: TGTGCCAGCAGCACGACAATAAACACTGAAGCTTTCTTT.

The chain couples TRBV29-1 to TRBJ1-1; D ambiguous. Germline CDR1 and CDR2: SQVTM and ANQGSEA. This CDR3 is 14 amino acids long. Trimming took 4 bases from V and 1 from J, leaving 13 bases between them. CDR3 loop: CSVVDQYKNTEAFF. The CDR3 coding sequence is TGCAGCGTTGTAGACCAATACAAGAACACTGAAGCTTTCTTT.

This clone has just one count. The V gene is TRBV6-5, the J gene TRBJ1-1; D remains ambiguous. The V gene lost 6 bases and the J gene lost 0 bases, with 14 bases spanning the gap. The CDR3 extends over 15 amino acids. The V gene's germline CDR1 is MNHEY and CDR2 SVGAGI. The CDR3 DNA reads TGTGCCAGCAGAAGGCGGAGCCCGATGAACACTGAAGCTTTCTTT. Protein product: CASRRRSPMNTEAFF.

The chain joins TRBV9 to TRBJ2-3, with 7 nucleotides matching TRBD1. The V gene's germline CDR1 is SGDLS and CDR2 YYNGEE. The CDR3 loop spans 15 amino acids. Trimming took 3 bases from V and 6 from J; bases not matched to a gene: 10. CDR3 amino acids: CASSAGQSRGDTQYF. Here the CDR3 DNA reads TGTGCCAGCAGCGCGGGACAGTCCAGAGGGGATACGCAGTATTTT.

V is TRBV29-1 and J is TRBJ1-1; D possibly corresponds to TRBD1 (6 bases). The CDR3 sequence is 12 residues long. The ends were cut back, 7 bases at V and 6 bases at J, with 15 bases in the middle. Per germline, CDR1 SQVTM and CDR2 ANQGSEA. CDR3 sequence reads: CSAEGGKAEAFF. The CDR3 bases are TGCAGCGCTGAGGGGGGGAAGGCTGAAGCTTTCTTT.

The chain links TRBV20-1 to TRBJ2-1; TRBD2 matches 7 bases. The CDR3 runs 11 residues. Trimming took 5 bases from V and 10 from J; bases not matched to a gene: 5. The germline V gene encodes CDR1 DFQATT and CDR2 SNEGSKA (reference sequence). CDR3 nucleotides: TGCAGTGCTTGGACTAGATGGGAGCAGTTCTTC. Protein: CSAWTRWEQFF.